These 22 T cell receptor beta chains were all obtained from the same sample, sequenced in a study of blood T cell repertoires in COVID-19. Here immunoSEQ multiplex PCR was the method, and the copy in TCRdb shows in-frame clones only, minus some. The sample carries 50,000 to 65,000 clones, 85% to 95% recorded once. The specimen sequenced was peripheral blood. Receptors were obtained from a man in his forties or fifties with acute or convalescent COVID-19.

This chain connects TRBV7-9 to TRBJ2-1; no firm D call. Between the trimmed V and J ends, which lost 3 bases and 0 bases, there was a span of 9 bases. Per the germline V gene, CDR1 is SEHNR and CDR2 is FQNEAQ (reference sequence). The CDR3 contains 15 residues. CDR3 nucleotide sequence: TGTGCCAGCAGCTTCCGACTCAGCTCCTACAATGAGCAGTTCTTC. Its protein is CASSFRLSSYNEQFF.

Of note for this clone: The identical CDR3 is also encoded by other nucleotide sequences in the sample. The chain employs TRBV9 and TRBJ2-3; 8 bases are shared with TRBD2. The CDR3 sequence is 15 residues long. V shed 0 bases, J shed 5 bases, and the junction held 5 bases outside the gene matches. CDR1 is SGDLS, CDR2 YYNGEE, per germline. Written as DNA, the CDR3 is TGTGCCAGCAGCGTAGCGGGGGGGCCAGTAGATACGCAGTATTTT. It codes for CASSVAGGPVDTQYF.

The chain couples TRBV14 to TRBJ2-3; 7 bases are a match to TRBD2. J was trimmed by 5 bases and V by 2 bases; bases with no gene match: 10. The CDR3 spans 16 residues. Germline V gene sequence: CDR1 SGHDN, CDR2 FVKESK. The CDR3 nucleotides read TGTGCCAGCAGCCAACAACTAGCGAGTCAGGGAGATACGCAGTATTTT. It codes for CASSQQLASQGDTQYF.

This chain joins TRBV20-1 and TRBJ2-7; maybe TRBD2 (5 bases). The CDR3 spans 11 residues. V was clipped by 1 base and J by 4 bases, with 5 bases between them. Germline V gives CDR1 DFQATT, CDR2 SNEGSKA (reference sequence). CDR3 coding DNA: TGCAGTGCTAGAGGCGGGTACGAGCAGTACTTC. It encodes CSARGGYEQYF.

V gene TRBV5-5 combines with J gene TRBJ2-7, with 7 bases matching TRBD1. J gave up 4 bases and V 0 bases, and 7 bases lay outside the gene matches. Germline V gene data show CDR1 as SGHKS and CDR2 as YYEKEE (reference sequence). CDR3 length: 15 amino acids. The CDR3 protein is CASSLAGTDVYEQYF. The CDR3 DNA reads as TGTGCCAGCAGCTTGGCCGGGACAGACGTATACGAGCAGTACTTC.

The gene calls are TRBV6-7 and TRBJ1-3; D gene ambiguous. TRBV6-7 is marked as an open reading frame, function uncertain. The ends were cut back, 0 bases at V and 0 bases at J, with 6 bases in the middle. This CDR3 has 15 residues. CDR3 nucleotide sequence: TGTGCCAGCAGTTACTCCGGTCGCTCTGGAAACACCATATATTTT. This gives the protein CASSYSGRSGNTIYF.

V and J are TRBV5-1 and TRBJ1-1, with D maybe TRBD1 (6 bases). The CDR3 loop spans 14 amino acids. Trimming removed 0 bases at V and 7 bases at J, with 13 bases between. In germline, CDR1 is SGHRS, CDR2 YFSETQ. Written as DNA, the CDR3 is TGCGCCAGCAGCTTGGAAACAGGGACGTTTGAAGCTTTCTTT. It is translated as CASSLETGTFEAFF.

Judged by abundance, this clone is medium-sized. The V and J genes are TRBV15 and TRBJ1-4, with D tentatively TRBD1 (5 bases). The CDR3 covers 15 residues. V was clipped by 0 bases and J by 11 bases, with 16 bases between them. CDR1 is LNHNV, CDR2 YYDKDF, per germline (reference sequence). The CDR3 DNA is TGTGCCACCAGCAGAGACCCCGTGGCAGCAGGGAAACTGTTTTTT. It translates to CATSRDPVAAGKLFF.

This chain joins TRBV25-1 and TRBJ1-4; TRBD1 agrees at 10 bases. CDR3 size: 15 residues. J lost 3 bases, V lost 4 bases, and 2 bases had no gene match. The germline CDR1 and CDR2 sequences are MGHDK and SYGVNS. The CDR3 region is CASSGDRGANEKLFF. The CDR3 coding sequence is TGTGCCAGCAGTGGGGACAGGGGAGCTAATGAAAAACTGTTTTTT. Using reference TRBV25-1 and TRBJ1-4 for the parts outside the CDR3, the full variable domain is EADIYQTPRYLVIGTGKKITLECSQTMGHDKMYWYQQDPGMELHLIHYSYGVNSTEKGDLSSESTVSRIRTEHFPLTLESARPSHTSQYLCASSGDRGANEKLFFGSGTQLSVL.

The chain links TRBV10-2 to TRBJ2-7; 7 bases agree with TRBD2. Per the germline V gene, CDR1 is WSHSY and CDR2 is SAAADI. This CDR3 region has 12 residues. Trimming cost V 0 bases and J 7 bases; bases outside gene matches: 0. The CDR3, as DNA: TGCGCCAGCAGTGAGTCGGGGGGGGAGCAGTACTTC. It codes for CASSESGGEQYF.

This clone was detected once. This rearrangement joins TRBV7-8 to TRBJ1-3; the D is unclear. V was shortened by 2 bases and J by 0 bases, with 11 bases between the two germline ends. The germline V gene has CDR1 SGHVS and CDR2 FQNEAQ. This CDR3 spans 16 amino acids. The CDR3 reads CASSLFSPVSGNTIYF. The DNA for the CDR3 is TGTGCCAGCAGCTTATTTAGTCCCGTCTCTGGAAACACCATATATTTT.

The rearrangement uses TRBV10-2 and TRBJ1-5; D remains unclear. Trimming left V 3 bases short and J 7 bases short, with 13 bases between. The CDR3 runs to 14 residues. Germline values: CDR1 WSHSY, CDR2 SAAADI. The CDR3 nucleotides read TGCGCCAGCAGTGAACCAGGCGTTAGGCAGCCCCAGCATTTT. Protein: CASSEPGVRQPQHF.

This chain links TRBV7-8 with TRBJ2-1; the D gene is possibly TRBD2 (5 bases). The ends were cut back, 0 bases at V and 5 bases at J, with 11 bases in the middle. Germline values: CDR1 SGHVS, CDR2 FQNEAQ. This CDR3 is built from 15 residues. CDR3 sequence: CASSLAGSLNNEQFF. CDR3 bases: TGTGCCAGCAGCTTAGCTGGGAGTTTGAACAATGAGCAGTTCTTC.

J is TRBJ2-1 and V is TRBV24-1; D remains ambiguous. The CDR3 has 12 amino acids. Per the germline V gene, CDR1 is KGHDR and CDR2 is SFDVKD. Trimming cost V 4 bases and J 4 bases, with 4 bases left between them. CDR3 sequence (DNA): TGTGCCACCAGTGAATCTTACAATGAGCAGTTCTTC. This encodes CATSESYNEQFF.

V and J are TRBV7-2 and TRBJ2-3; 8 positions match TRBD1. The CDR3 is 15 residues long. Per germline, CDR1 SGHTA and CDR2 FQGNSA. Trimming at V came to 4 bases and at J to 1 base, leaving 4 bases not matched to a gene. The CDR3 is CASSSGGGRTDTQYF. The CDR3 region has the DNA TGTGCCAGCAGCTCAGGGGGCGGCCGCACAGATACGCAGTATTTT. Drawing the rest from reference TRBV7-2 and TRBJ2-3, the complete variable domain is GAGVSQSPSNKVTEKGKDVELRCDPISGHTALYWYRQSLGQGLEFLIYFQGNSAPDKSGLPSDRFSAERTGGSVSTLTIQRTQQEDSAVYLCASSSGGGRTDTQYFGPGTRLTVL.

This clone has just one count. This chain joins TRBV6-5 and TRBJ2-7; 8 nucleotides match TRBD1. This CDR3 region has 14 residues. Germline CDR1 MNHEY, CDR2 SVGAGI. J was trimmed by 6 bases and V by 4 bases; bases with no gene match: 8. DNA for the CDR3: TGTGCCAGCAGTTCGCCGAGACAGGGGTTCGAGCAGTACTTC. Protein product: CASSSPRQGFEQYF.

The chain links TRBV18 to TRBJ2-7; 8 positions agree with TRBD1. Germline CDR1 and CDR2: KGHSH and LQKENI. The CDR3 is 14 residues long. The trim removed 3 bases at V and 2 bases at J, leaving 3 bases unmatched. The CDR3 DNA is TGTGCCAGCTCACCGGACAGGGCAACCTACGAGCAGTACTTC. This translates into CASSPDRATYEQYF.

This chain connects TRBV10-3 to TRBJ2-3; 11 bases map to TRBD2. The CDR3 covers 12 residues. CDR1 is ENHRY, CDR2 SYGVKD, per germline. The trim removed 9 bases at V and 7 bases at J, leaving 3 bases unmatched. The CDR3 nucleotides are TGTGCCATTAGCGGGGGGGCTAATACGCAGTATTTT. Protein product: CAISGGANTQYF.

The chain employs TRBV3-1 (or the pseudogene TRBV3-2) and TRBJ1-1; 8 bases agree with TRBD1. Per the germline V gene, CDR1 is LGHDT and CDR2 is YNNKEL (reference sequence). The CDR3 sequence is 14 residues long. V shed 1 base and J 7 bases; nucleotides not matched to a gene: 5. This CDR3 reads CASSQAGGNVEAFF. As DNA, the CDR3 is TGTGCCAGCAGCCAAGCAGGGGGCAATGTTGAAGCTTTCTTT.

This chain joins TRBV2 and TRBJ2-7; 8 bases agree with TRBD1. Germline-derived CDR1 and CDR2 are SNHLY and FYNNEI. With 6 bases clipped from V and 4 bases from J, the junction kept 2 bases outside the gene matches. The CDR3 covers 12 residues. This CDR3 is CASRGQVYEQYF. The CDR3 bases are TGTGCCAGCAGGGGACAGGTTTACGAGCAGTACTTC.

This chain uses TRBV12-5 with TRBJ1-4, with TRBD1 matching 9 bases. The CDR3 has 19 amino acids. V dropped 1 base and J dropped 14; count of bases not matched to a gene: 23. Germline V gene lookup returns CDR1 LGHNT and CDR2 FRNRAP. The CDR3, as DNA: TGTGCTAGTGGTTTGGCTCCAATTCCGGGACAGGGACCAGGACATCGGCTGTTTTTT. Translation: CASGLAPIPGQGPGHRLFF.

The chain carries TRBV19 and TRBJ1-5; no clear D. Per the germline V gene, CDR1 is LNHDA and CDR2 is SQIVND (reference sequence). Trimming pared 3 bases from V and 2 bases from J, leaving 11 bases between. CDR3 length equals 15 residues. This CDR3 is CASSMTGLGNQPQHF. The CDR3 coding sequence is TGTGCCAGTAGTATGACCGGGTTAGGCAATCAGCCCCAGCATTTT.